The clone carrying this T cell receptor (beta chain) was counted only a few times. Antigen specificity is unknown. The CDR3 is 14 residues long. Trimming removed 1 base at V and 4 bases at J, with 10 bases between. From germline, CDR1 is KGHSH and CDR2 LQKENI. Using immunoSEQ multiplex PCR, the repertoire was profiled, and TCRdb retains in-frame clones only, with some absent. The sample consists of about 180,000 clones, around 88% of them appearing once. The data were taken from a study of Ad26.COV2.S vaccination and SARS-CoV-2 variants. Regarding the study as a whole: Non-spike TCR breadth was similar in vaccine and placebo recipients. Vaccine recipients surpassed placebo recipients in spike-specific TCR breadth. There was a possibility that the TCR breadth and depth analyses underestimated total T cell responses.

The input for sequencing was peripheral blood, taken after recovery from COVID-19. The clonotype comes from a human donor who had recovered from COVID-19. The chain employs TRBV18 and TRBJ1-2, with D possibly being TRBD1 (6 bases). CDR3 loop: CASSPRQDSYGYTF. As DNA, the CDR3 is TGTGCCAGCTCACCACGACAGGATAGCTATGGCTACACCTTC.